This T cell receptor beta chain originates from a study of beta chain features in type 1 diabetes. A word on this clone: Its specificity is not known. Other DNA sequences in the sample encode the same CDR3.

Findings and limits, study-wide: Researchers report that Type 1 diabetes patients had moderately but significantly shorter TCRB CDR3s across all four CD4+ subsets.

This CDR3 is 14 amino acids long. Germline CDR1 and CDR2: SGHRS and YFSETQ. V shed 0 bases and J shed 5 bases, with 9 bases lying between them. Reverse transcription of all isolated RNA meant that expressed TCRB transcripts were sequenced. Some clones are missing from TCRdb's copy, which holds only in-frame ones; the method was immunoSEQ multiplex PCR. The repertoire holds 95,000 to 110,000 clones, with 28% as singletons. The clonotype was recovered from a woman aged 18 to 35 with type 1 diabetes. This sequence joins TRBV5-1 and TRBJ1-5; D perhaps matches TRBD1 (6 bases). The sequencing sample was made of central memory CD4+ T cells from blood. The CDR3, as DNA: TGCGCCAGCAGCTTGGAAGGGGGGGATCAGCCCCAGCATTTT. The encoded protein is CASSLEGGDQPQHF.